This entry concerns a single T cell receptor (beta chain). This specimen comes from a study of blood T cell repertoires in COVID-19. Study as a whole: Sites in the United States, Italy and Spain provided acute and convalescent COVID-19 samples. PBMCs, B-cell-depleted T cells, or T cells provided the cDNA or gDNA that made up the material.

As handled by the study authors: Quantification of nucleated cells was approximated via reference gene primer amplification. Here immunoSEQ multiplex PCR was the method, and the copy in TCRdb shows in-frame clones only, minus some. V and J calls and clone size are those listed in that table; D and trimming were worked out from the DNA. The repertoire holds around 15,000 clones, roughly 89% seen once, with 2% to 3% in the top ten. Input material: peripheral blood. This receptor was identified in a woman between 65 and 79 years old in a cohort sampled during active or convalescent COVID-19.

This chain's CDR3 is CASTRGRRPTNEKLFF. DNA for the CDR3: TGTGCCAGCACCAGAGGGAGGAGACCAACTAATGAAAAACTGTTTTTT. J is TRBJ1-4 and V is TRBV21-1. TRBV21-1 is classified as a pseudogene. The CDR3 has 16 amino acids.